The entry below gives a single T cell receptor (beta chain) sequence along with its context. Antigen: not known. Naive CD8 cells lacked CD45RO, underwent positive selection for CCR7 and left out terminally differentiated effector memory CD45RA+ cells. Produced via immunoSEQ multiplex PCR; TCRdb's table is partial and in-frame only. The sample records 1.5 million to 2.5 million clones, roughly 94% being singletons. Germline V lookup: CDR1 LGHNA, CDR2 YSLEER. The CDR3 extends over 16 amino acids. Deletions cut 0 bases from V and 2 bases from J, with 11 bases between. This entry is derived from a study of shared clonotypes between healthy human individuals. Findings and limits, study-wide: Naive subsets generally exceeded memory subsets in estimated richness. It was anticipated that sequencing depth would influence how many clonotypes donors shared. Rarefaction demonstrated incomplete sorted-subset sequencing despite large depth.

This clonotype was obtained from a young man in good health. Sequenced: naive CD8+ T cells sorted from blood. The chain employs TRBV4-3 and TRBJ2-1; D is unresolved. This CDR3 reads CASSQDWSGTYNEQFF. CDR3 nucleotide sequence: TGCGCCAGCAGCCAAGATTGGTCTGGAACCTACAATGAGCAGTTCTTC.